One sample yielded the 29 T cell receptor beta chains listed below, sequenced in a study of cytomegalovirus exposure and HLA in healthy donors. The study ran its PCR with 60 Vbeta and 13 Jbeta primers. Some clones are missing from TCRdb's copy, which holds only in-frame ones; the method was immunoSEQ multiplex PCR. The sample includes fewer than 200,000 clones, more than 85% of them seen just once. The source material was PBMCs. Source of these receptors: a girl less than two years old in good health and CMV-seronegative.

This clone was seen only a few times. This chain links TRBV11-1 with TRBJ2-5; TRBD1 matches 7 bases. The germline CDR1 and CDR2 sequences are SGHAT and FQDESV (reference sequence). V shed 3 bases, J shed 4 bases, and the junction held 8 bases outside the gene matches. The CDR3 is 15 residues long. The chain's CDR3 is CASSFSRSGGETQYF. The CDR3 nucleotides read TGTGCCAGCAGCTTTTCAAGGTCAGGGGGAGAGACCCAGTACTTC.

This chain joins TRBV27 and TRBJ2-5; 7 bases fit TRBD1. The DNA end is more similar to TRBJ2-7, so the J call may be wrong. Germline V CDR1 and CDR2: MNHEY, SMNVEV (reference sequence). The CDR3 length is 14 residues. The CDR3 DNA is TGTGCCAGCAGTTGGACAGGTACCCCCTCCGAGCAGTACTTC. It yields the protein CASSWTGTPSEQYF.

The chain links TRBV13 to TRBJ2-3; the D gene is possibly TRBD2 (6 bases). Between the trimmed V and J ends, which lost 6 bases and 0 bases, there was a span of 13 bases. CDR3 length: 15 residues. The V gene's germline CDR1 is PRHDT and CDR2 FYEKMQ (reference sequence). Here the CDR3 DNA reads TGTGCCAGCAGGAAGGCGGGACGAAGCACAGATACGCAGTATTTT. It codes for CASRKAGRSTDTQYF.

V and J are TRBV6-5 and TRBJ2-5; no definite D call. Germline values: CDR1 MNHEY, CDR2 SVGAGI. CDR3 size: 13 residues. The germline V and J ends were trimmed by 2 bases and 4 bases, with 8 bases remaining between them. The CDR3 loop is CASSYARSETQYF. For the CDR3, the DNA is TGTGCCAGCAGTTACGCCAGGTCAGAGACCCAGTACTTC.

J is TRBJ1-2 and V is TRBV6-1, with 7 bases that match TRBD1. The CDR3 loop spans 12 amino acids. CDR1 MNHNS and CDR2 SASEGT come from the germline V gene. J lost 10 bases, V lost 10 bases, and 12 bases had no gene match. The CDR3 nucleotides read TGTGCCATCCGCCGGGACAGACTTGTCTACACCTTC. Translation: CAIRRDRLVYTF.

This clone has only one observation. The rearrangement links TRBV6-6 to TRBJ2-5; 7 bases are a match to TRBD1. The germline CDR1 and CDR2 sequences are MNHNY and SVGAGI (reference sequence). Trimming cost V 1 base and J 2 bases; bases outside gene matches: 1. The CDR3 is 14 residues long. The CDR3 bases are TGTGCCAGCAGTTACTGGACAGGACAAGAGACCCAGTACTTC. Translation: CASSYWTGQETQYF.

This sequence joins TRBV7-9 and TRBJ2-7; 11 nucleotides agree with TRBD2. Germline values: CDR1 SEHNR, CDR2 FQNEAQ (reference sequence). The CDR3 has 16 amino acids. Losses at the gene ends were 6 bases for V and 9 bases for J; bases not matched to a gene: 16. CDR3 sequence: CASRESGTSGTWGQYF. As DNA, the CDR3 is TGTGCCAGCAGAGAATCCGGGACTAGCGGTACCTGGGGGCAGTACTTC.

This clone was counted a few times. The rearrangement joins TRBV10-3 to TRBJ1-2, with a possible D match to TRBD1 (6 bases). V lost 7 bases, J lost 2 bases, and 11 bases lay in between. The length of the CDR3 is 13 residues. Germline loops: CDR1 ENHRY, CDR2 SYGVKD. The CDR3 DNA reads TGTGCCATCAAGGACAGCTTAAACTATGGCTACACCTTC. This codes for CAIKDSLNYGYTF.

This chain connects TRBV5-6 to TRBJ1-5, with 10 bases lining up with TRBD1. CDR3 length: 17 amino acids. Germline trimming cut 2 bases from V and 1 base from J; bases unmatched to any gene: 6. Per germline, CDR1 SGHDT and CDR2 YYEEEE. CDR3 region: CASSLGQGVWSNQPQHF. The CDR3 nucleotides read TGTGCCAGCAGCTTAGGACAGGGGGTCTGGAGCAATCAGCCCCAGCATTTT.

V and J are TRBV11-2 and TRBJ1-3, with TRBD1 matching over 9 bases. Per the germline V gene, CDR1 is SGHAT and CDR2 is FQNNGV. V was clipped by 2 bases and J by 2 bases; unmatched bases: 13. The CDR3 has 19 amino acids. The CDR3 loop is CASSLWGTGSPLAGNTIYF. CDR3 DNA: TGTGCCAGCAGCTTATGGGGGACAGGGAGCCCACTGGCTGGAAACACCATATATTTT. Full variable domain (rest looked up from reference TRBV11-2 and TRBJ1-3): EAGVAQSPRYKIIEKRQSVAFWCNPISGHATLYWYQQILGQGPKLLIQFQNNGVVDDSQLPKDRFSAERLKGVDSTLKIQPAKLEDSAVYLCASSLWGTGSPLAGNTIYFGEGSWLTVV.

The chain uses TRBV12-2 and TRBJ1-1; the D call TRBD1 from the table was never checked on the DNA. TRBV12-2 is an annotated pseudogene. This CDR3 spans 16 amino acids. CDR3 residues: CASRFHPGQGNTEAFF. The CDR3 DNA follows: TGTGCAAGTCGCTTTCATCCGGGACAGGGGAACACTGAAGCTTTCTTT.

The chain carries TRBV5-1 and TRBJ2-6; TRBD1 agrees at 10 bases. CDR1 is SGHRS and CDR2 is YFSETQ in the germline V gene. The junction had 4 bases not matched to a gene; V was cut back by 4 bases and J by 6 bases. The CDR3 loop spans 15 amino acids. CDR3 region: CASSTGTGAANVLTF. In DNA form, the CDR3 reads TGCGCCAGCAGCACCGGGACAGGGGCGGCCAACGTCCTGACTTTC.

This clone has a handful of counts. This chain uses TRBV5-1 with TRBJ1-1; TRBD1 aligns across 7 bases. V lost 4 bases and J lost 2; bases outside the gene matches: 14. Germline V lookup: CDR1 SGHRS, CDR2 YFSETQ. The CDR3 contains 17 residues. CDR3 DNA: TGCGCCAGCAGCAATTTTCCTACGGGACAGTTAAACACTGAAGCTTTCTTT. This codes for CASSNFPTGQLNTEAFF.

This chain links TRBV29-1 with TRBJ1-1; 8 bases agree with TRBD1. The CDR3 spans 14 residues. V dropped 6 bases and J dropped 1; count of bases not matched to a gene: 7. Germline V gene data show CDR1 as SQVTM and CDR2 as ANQGSEA. In DNA, the CDR3 is TGCAGCGTAAGGACAGGGCCCAAGAACACTGAAGCTTTCTTT. This translates into CSVRTGPKNTEAFF.

This chain connects TRBV6-1 to TRBJ2-5; TRBD2 aligns across 7 bases. The germline CDR1 and CDR2 sequences are MNHNS and SASEGT. V shed 6 bases and J 2 bases; nucleotides not matched to a gene: 9. The CDR3 loop spans 15 amino acids. CDR3 sequence: CASRTPGTTQETQYF. CDR3 coding DNA: TGTGCCAGCAGAACTCCCGGGACTACACAAGAGACCCAGTACTTC.

On this clone itself: At one end, the junction sequence differs from germline, possibly due to a read error. The rearrangement uses TRBV7-7 and TRBJ2-5, with 7 nucleotides matching TRBD1. The CDR3 is 13 amino acids. From germline, CDR1 is SSHAT and CDR2 FNYEAQ (reference sequence). Here the CDR3 DNA reads TGTGCTAGCAGCTCGGGACAGAGGGAGACCCAGTACTTC. Residues: CASSSGQRETQYF.

This chain connects TRBV5-1 to TRBJ2-2, with TRBD1 as a possible D gene (5 bases). The CDR3 consists of 17 residues. Germline V gene lookup returns CDR1 SGHRS and CDR2 YFSETQ. V was pared by 3 bases and J by 8 bases, with 23 bases between. CDR3 bases: TGCGCCAGCAGCTCGCCACAGGATTCTGCAATTTTGGGGGAGCTGTTTTTT. It encodes CASSSPQDSAILGELFF.

In regard to this clone: The junction differs from germline at one of its ends, possibly a read error. J is TRBJ1-1 and V is TRBV6-5, with 8 bases that match TRBD1. The germline gives CDR1 MNHEY, CDR2 SVGAGI. This CDR3 region has 13 residues. In nucleotides, the CDR3 is TGTGCCAGCAGTTACGGTGGACAGGGTCGACACGATTTT. It is translated as CASSYGGQGRHDF.

The chain joins TRBV4-3 to TRBJ2-3, with a possible D match to TRBD2 (6 bases). Germline V lookup: CDR1 LGHNA, CDR2 YSLEER. This CDR3 has 17 amino acids. Trimming removed 0 bases at V and 3 bases at J, with 16 bases between. The DNA for the CDR3 is TGCGCCAGCAGCCAAGATGGAGCGGGTGATAGGACAGATACGCAGTATTTT. The encoded protein is CASSQDGAGDRTDTQYF.

A single count supports this clone. This chain joins TRBV10-3 and TRBJ1-3; D might be TRBD1 (6 bases). The germline V and J ends were trimmed by 7 bases and 3 bases, with 19 bases remaining between them. Germline loops: CDR1 ENHRY, CDR2 SYGVKD. The CDR3 consists of 16 residues. CDR3 coding DNA: TGTGCCATCACCAGAACGGGACAAATTAGTGGAAACACCATATATTTT. Translated: CAITRTGQISGNTIYF.

The V call is TRBV5-6, the J call TRBJ1-2; D ambiguous. Deletions cut 5 bases from V and 8 bases from J, with 10 bases between. Germline loops: CDR1 SGHDT, CDR2 YYEEEE. This CDR3 is built from 11 residues. Here the CDR3 reads CASRFRGGYTF. The CDR3 nucleotides read TGTGCCAGCAGATTTCGGGGAGGCTACACCTTC.

The rearrangement links TRBV6-6 to TRBJ2-2, with TRBD2 matching over 9 bases. This CDR3 comprises 15 residues. Germline CDR1 MNHNY, CDR2 SVGAGI (reference sequence). The ends lost 8 bases at V and 4 bases at J; junction bases unmatched: 8. CDR3 sequence reads: CASELAGGGTGELFF. CDR3 nucleotides: TGTGCCAGCGAGTTGGCGGGAGGGGGCACCGGGGAGCTGTTTTTT.

This chain uses TRBV13 with TRBJ2-4; weak D call: TRBD2 (5 bases). There are 19 residues in the CDR3. Per germline, CDR1 PRHDT and CDR2 FYEKMQ (reference sequence). Trimming took off 7 bases at V and 0 bases at J, with 25 bases between the two ends. In nucleotides, the CDR3 is TGTGCCAGCACGTTACTATCCAGTAGTGGCGGGCTAGCCAAAAACATTCAGTACTTC. Its protein is CASTLLSSSGGLAKNIQYF. The whole variable domain, remainder taken from reference TRBV13 and TRBJ2-4, is AAGVIQSPRHLIKEKRETATLKCYPIPRHDTVYWYQQGPGQDPQFLISFYEKMQSDKGSIPDRFSAQQFSDYHSELNMSSLELGDSALYFCASTLLSSSGGLAKNIQYFGAGTRLSVL.

This clone appeared a few times. An end of the junction differs from the germline gene, which may be a read error. V is TRBV7-9 and J is TRBJ1-2, with D possibly matching TRBD1 (6 bases). Germline V lookup: CDR1 SEHNR, CDR2 FQNEAQ (reference sequence). This CDR3 region has 18 residues. This chain's CDR3 is CSSSLVMWTALSHYGYTF. In DNA form, the CDR3 reads TGTTCCAGCAGCTTAGTAATGTGGACAGCACTTTCACACTATGGCTACACCTTC.

The rearrangement links TRBV10-1 to TRBJ1-3, with a weak D call TRBD1 (5 bases). The germline gives CDR1 WNHNN, CDR2 SYGVQD (reference sequence). The CDR3 runs to 15 residues. The V and J ends lost 0 bases and 0 bases respectively, with 6 bases between them. CDR3 nucleotide sequence: TGCGCCAGCAGTGAGTCGACAGTCTCTGGAAACACCATATATTTT. It translates to CASSESTVSGNTIYF.

This clone was detected only a few times. The chain employs TRBV2 and TRBJ2-7; the match to TRBD2 covers 7 bases. Losses at the gene ends were 11 bases for V and 0 bases for J; bases not matched to a gene: 1. The germline gives CDR1 SNHLY, CDR2 FYNNEI. CDR3 length: 11 residues. Written as DNA, the CDR3 is TGTGCCGGCGGGAGCTCCTACGAGCAGTACTTC. Translated: CAGGSSYEQYF.

The V and J genes are TRBV2 and TRBJ1-1; D is uncertain. The V and J ends lost 2 bases and 4 bases respectively, with 8 bases between them. The CDR3 covers 13 residues. The germline V gene encodes CDR1 SNHLY and CDR2 FYNNEI. CDR3 residues: CASSEREGTEAFF. In nucleotides, the CDR3 is TGTGCCAGCAGTGAAAGGGAGGGCACTGAAGCTTTCTTT.

The chain links TRBV7-8 to TRBJ2-7; D perhaps matches TRBD2 (5 bases). CDR3 length: 14 amino acids. V lost 1 base, J lost 1 base, and 8 bases lay in between. CDR1 and CDR2 from the germline V gene are SGHVS and FQNEAQ. The CDR3 nucleotides read TGTGCCAGCAGCTTAGTCGGCGGGTCCTACGAGCAGTACTTC. This encodes CASSLVGGSYEQYF.

The rearrangement uses TRBV4-2 and TRBJ1-1; D is unresolved. V was cut by 0 bases and J by 0 bases, with 14 bases left in between. The CDR3 is 17 amino acids. Per the germline V gene, CDR1 is LGHNA and CDR2 is YNFKEQ. For the CDR3, the DNA is TGTGCCAGCAGCCAAGATAGGCGGGAACGGATGAACACTGAAGCTTTCTTT. Translated, it gives CASSQDRRERMNTEAFF.